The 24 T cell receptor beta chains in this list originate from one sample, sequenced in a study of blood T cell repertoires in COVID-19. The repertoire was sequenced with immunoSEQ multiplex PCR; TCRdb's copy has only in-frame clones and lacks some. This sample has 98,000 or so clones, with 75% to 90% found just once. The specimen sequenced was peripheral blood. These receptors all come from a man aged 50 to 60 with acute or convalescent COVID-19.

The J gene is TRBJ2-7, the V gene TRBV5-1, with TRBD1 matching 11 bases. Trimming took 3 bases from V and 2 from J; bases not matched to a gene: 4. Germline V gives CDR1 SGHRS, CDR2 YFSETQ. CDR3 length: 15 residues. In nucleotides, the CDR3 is TGCGCCAGCAGCTCGGGACAGGGGGTCCCCTACGAGCAGTACTTC. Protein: CASSSGQGVPYEQYF. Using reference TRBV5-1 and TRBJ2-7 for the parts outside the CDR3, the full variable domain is KAGVTQTPRYLIKTRGQQVTLSCSPISGHRSVSWYQQTPGQGLQFLFEYFSETQRNKGNFPGRFSGRQFSNSRSEMNVSTLELGDSALYLCASSSGQGVPYEQYFGPGTRLTVT.

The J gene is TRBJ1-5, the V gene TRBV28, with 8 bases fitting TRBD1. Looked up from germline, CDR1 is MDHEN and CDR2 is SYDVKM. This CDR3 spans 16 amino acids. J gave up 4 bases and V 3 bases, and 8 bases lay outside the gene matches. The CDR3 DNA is TGTGCCAGCAGTTTTTCTATGGACAGGGCGAATCAGCCCCAGCATTTT. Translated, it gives CASSFSMDRANQPQHF.

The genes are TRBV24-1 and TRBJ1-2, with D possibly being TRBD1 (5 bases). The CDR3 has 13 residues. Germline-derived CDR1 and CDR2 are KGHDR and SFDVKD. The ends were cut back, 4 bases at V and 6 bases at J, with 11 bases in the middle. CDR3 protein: CATSDPPRDGYTF. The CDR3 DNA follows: TGTGCCACCAGTGACCCTCCCAGGGATGGCTACACCTTC.

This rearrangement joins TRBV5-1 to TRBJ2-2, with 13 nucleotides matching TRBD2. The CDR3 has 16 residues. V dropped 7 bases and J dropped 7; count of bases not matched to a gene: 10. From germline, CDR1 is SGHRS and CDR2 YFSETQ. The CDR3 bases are TGCGCCAGCCAGACAGGGACTAGCGGGGTAAACGGGGAGCTGTTTTTT. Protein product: CASQTGTSGVNGELFF.

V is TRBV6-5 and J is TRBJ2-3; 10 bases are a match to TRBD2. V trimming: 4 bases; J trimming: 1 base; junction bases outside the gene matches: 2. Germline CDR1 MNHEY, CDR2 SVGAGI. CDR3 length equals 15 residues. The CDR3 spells CASSSGLAGTDTQYF. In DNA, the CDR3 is TGTGCCAGCAGTTCCGGACTAGCGGGCACAGATACGCAGTATTTT.

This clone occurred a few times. CDR3 in amino acids: CASRRDGISGSDTQYF. DNA for the CDR3: TGTGCCAGCCGAAGGGACGGTATTAGCGGGTCAGATACGCAGTATTTT. The V gene is TRBV6-4, the J gene TRBJ2-3, with 7 positions matching TRBD2. V shed 8 bases, J shed 4 bases, and the junction held 15 bases outside the gene matches. The CDR3 spans 16 residues. CDR1 and CDR2 (germline): MRHNA, SNTAGT.

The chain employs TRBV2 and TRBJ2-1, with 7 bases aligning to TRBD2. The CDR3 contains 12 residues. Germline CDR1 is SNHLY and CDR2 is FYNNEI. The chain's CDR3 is CAGGVTYNEQFF. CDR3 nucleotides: TGTGCTGGGGGGGTCACGTACAATGAGCAGTTCTTC. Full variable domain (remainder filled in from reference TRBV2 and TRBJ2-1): EPEVTQTPSHQVTQMGQEVILRCVPISNHLYFYWYRQILGQKVEFLVSFYNNEISEKSEIFDDQFSVERPDGSNFTLKIRSTKLEDSAMYFCAGGVTYNEQFFGPGTRLTVL.

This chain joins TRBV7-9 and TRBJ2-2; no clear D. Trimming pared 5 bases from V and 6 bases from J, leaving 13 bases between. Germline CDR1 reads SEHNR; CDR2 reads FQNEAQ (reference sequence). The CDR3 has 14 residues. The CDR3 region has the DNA TGTGCCAGCAGCCTCGAGCGATACGCCGGGGAGCTGTTTTTT. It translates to CASSLERYAGELFF.

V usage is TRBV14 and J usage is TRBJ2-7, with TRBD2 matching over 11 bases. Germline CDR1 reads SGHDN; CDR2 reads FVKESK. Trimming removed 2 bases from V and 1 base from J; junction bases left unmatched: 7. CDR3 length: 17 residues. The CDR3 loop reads CASSQFSPSGRSYEQYF. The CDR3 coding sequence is TGTGCCAGCAGCCAATTCTCCCCTAGCGGGAGGTCCTACGAGCAGTACTTC.

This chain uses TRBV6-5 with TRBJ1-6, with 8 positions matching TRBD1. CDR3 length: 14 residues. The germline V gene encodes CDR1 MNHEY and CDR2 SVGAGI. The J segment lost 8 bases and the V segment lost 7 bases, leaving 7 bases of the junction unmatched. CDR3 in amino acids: CASTRQGIDSPLHF. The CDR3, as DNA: TGTGCCAGCACTAGACAGGGGATTGATTCACCCCTCCACTTT.

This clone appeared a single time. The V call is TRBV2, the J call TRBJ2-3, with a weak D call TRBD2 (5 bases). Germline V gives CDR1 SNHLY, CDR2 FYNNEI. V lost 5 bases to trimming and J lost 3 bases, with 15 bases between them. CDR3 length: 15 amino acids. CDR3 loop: CASSLGRTETDTQYF. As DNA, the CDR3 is TGTGCCAGCAGTTTAGGGAGAACGGAAACAGATACGCAGTATTTT.

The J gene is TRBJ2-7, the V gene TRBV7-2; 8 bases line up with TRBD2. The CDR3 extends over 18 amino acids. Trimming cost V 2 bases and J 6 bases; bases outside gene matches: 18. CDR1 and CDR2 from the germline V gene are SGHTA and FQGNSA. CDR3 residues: CASSLFGVLAGGGGEQYF. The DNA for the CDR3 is TGTGCCAGCAGCTTATTCGGTGTTCTGGCGGGAGGTGGCGGCGAGCAGTACTTC.

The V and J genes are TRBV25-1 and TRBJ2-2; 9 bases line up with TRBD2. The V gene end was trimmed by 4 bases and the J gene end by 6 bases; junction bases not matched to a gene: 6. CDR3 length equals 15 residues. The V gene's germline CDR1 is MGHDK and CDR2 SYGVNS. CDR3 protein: CASSGGLAWSGELFF. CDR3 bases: TGTGCCAGCAGTGGAGGACTAGCGTGGTCCGGGGAGCTGTTTTTT.

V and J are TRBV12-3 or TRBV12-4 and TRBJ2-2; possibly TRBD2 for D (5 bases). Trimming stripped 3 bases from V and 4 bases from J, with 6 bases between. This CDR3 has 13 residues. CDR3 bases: TGTGCCAGCAGTTTCCTAGCCACCGGGGAGCTGTTTTTT. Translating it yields CASSFLATGELFF.

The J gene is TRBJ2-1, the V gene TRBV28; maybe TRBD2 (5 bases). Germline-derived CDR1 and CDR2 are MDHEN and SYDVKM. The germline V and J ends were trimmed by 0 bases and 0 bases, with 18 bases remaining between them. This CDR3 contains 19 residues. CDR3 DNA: TGTGCCAGCAGTTTATGGCGTCAGGTTCTAGCCAGCTCCTACAATGAGCAGTTCTTC. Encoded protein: CASSLWRQVLASSYNEQFF.

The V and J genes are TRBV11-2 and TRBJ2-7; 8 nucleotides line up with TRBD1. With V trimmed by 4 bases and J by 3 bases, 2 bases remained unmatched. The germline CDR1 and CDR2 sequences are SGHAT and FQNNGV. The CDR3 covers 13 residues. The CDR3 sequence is CASSSDRGYEQYF. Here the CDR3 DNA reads TGTGCCAGCAGCTCCGACAGGGGCTACGAGCAGTACTTC.

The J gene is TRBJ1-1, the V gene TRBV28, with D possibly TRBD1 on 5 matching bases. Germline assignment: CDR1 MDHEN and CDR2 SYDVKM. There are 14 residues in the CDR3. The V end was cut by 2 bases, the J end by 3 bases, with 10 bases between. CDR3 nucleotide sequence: TGTGCCAGCAGTTTACCTCAGGGATACACTGAAGCTTTCTTT. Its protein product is CASSLPQGYTEAFF.

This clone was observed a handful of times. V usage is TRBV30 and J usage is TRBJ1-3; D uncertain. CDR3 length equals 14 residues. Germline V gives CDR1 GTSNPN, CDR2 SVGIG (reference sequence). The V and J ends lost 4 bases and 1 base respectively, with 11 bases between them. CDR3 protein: CAWNPRGSGNTIYF. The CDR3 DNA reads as TGTGCCTGGAACCCCCGAGGATCTGGAAACACCATATATTTT.

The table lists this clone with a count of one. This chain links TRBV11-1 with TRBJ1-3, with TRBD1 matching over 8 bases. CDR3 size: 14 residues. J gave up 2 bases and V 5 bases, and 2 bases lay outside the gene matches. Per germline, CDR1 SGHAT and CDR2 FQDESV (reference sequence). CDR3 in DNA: TGTGCCAGCAGCCGGACAGGGACTGGAAACACCATATATTTT. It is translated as CASSRTGTGNTIYF.

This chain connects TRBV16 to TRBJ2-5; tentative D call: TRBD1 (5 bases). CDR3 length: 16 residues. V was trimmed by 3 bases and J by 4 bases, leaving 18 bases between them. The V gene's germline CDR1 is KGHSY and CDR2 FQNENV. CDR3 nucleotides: TGTGCCAGCAGCCAGTCGGGCCTCATAAGGGGAGAGACCCAGTACTTC. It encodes CASSQSGLIRGETQYF.

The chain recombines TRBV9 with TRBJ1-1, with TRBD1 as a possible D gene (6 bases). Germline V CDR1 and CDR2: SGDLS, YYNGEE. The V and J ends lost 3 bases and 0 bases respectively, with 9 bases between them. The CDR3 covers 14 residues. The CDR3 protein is CASSARTVNTEAFF. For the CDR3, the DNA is TGTGCCAGCAGCGCCCGGACAGTGAACACTGAAGCTTTCTTT.

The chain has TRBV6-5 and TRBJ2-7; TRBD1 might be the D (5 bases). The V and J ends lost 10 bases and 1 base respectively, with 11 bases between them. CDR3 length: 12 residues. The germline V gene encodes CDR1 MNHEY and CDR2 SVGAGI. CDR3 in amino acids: CATKQDSYEQYF. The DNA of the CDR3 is TGTGCCACCAAACAGGATTCCTACGAGCAGTACTTC.

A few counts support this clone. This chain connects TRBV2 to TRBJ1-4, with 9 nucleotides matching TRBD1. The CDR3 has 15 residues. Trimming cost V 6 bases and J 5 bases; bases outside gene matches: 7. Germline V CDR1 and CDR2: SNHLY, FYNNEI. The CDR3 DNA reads TGTGCCAGCAGGAGGCGCGGGACAGGGAATGAAAAACTGTTTTTT. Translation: CASRRRGTGNEKLFF.

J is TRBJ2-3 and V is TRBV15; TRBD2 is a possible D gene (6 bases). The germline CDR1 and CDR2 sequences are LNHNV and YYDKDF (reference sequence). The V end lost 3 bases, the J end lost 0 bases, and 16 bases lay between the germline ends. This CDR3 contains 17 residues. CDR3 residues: CATSSSVTSISTDTQYF. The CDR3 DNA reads TGTGCCACCAGCAGCTCTGTGACTAGTATAAGCACAGATACGCAGTATTTT.